Each of the 12 T cell receptor beta chains below was sequenced from the same sample in a study of CD8+ T cells in alopecia areata. Extracted RNA was reverse transcribed, and the resulting cDNA served as sequencing template. Sequencing used immunoSEQ multiplex PCR; TCRdb keeps in-frame clones, though not all of them. Observed in the sample are roughly 120,000 clones, none of them singletons. Sequencing input: lesional skin. These receptors all stem from a C3H/HeJ mouse with alopecia areata. The strain's MHC type: H2-k.

A note on this clone: Gene names denote mouse genes. From the germline J gene comes the end of the CDR3, since the read stops 4 residues before it. This sequence joins TRBV17 and TRBJ2-5, with a weak D call TRBD1 (6 bases). This CDR3 comprises 14 residues. Germline V gene sequence: CDR1 MNHDT, CDR2 YYDKIL. The part of the CDR3 DNA that was read is TGTGCTAGCAGTAGAGCAGGGGATGGAGAC. This gives the protein CASSRAGDGD. The whole CDR3 region reads CASSRAGDGDTQYF.

This clone has only a few counts. The gene names here belong to mouse. The CDR3 end is not reached by the read, which stops 4 residues before it; the germline J gene fills it in. This rearrangement joins TRBV16 to TRBJ2-1, with 13 bases that match TRBD2. The CDR3 is made up of 15 amino acids. From germline, CDR1 is SGHSA and CDR2 FRNQAP. The CDR3: CASSRTGGAEAEQFF. CDR3 bases read: TGTGCAAGCAGCCGGACTGGGGGGGCGGAGGCT.

This clone was found a few times. Mouse gene names and germline throughout. Read sequence stops 4 residues before the CDR3 end, and the germline J gene provides the missing end. This rearrangement joins TRBV13-3 to TRBJ1-2; 8 bases fit TRBD1. Germline CDR1 reads NNHDY; CDR2 reads SYVADS. The CDR3 runs 11 residues. J gave up 3 bases and V 8 bases, and 0 bases lay outside the gene matches. The DNA read from the CDR3 is TGTGCCAGACAGGGGGACTCC. Its translation is CARQGDS. The full CDR3 is CARQGDSDYTF.

Turning to this clone: Germline and genes here are mouse. The sequenced fragment ends 4 residues before the CDR3 boundary, so the rest is inferred from the germline J gene. The rearrangement joins TRBV17 to TRBJ2-7; TRBD2 agrees at 10 bases. The CDR3 has 15 residues. Per germline, CDR1 MNHDT and CDR2 YYDKIL. The CDR3 sequence: CASSRSGLGPYEQYF. The CDR3 DNA, read in part, is TGTGCTAGCAGTAGATCGGGACTGGGGCCTTAT.

Concerning this clone itself: Gene names denote mouse genes. The part of the CDR3 DNA that was read is TGTGCCAGCAGTCAACTGGGGCGCTAT. Protein sequence: CASSQLGRY. The CDR3 in full is CASSQLGRYEQYF. The V gene is TRBV19, the J gene TRBJ2-7, with 7 positions matching TRBD2. Read data end 4 residues before the CDR3 end; the end is taken from the germline J gene. Germline assignment: CDR1 FNHDT and CDR2 SITEND (reference sequence). The CDR3 extends over 13 amino acids. V dropped 4 bases and J dropped 3; count of bases not matched to a gene: 4.

This clone was seen a handful of times. The germline and genes are mouse ones. The read halts 4 residues ahead of the CDR3 end, with the missing end drawn from the germline J gene. The V gene is TRBV17, the J gene TRBJ2-7, with 7 bases matching TRBD1. Germline CDR1 and CDR2: MNHDT and YYDKIL. V trimming: 5 bases; J trimming: 1 base; junction bases outside the gene matches: 2. CDR3 length equals 13 residues. CDR3 amino acids: CASSAGQSYEQYF. The sequenced CDR3 bases are TGTGCTAGCAGTGCGGGACAGTCCTAT.

Regarding this clone: Gene names and germline match the mouse. The CDR3 goes on 4 residues after the read ends, and that part is filled in from the germline J gene. The chain employs TRBV13-3 and TRBJ2-5; TRBD2 is a possible D gene (7 bases). Per germline, CDR1 NNHDY and CDR2 SYVADS. CDR3 size: 14 residues. CDR3 DNA (partial): TGTGCCAGCAGTGATCGCCTGGGGGCCGAC. Protein: CASSDRLGAD. The full-length CDR3 reads as CASSDRLGADTQYF.

Of note for this clone: Mouse gene names apply. The read falls 4 residues short of the CDR3 end, and the missing part is taken from the germline J gene. This chain uses TRBV13-2 with TRBJ2-1, with TRBD2 identical over 9 bases. J was trimmed by 2 bases and V by 2 bases; bases with no gene match: 2. In germline, CDR1 is NNHNN, CDR2 SYGAGS (reference sequence). The CDR3 runs to 15 residues. CDR3 DNA (partial): TGTGCCAGCGGTGAGGACTGGGGCGACTATGCT. It codes for CASGEDWGDYA. The full CDR3 protein reads CASGEDWGDYAEQFF.

This clone was found many times. Mouse gene names and germline throughout. The CDR3 end falls 4 residues outside the read, so it is completed with the germline J gene. The chain joins TRBV13-3 to TRBJ2-7; D perhaps matches TRBD1 (6 bases). This CDR3 spans 15 amino acids. Germline lookup yields CDR1 NNHDY and CDR2 SYVADS. This CDR3 is CASSEDSGQKYEQYF. The DNA read from the CDR3 is TGTGCCAGCAGTGAGGACTCGGGACAAAAATAT.

The table lists this clone with a few counts. The germline and genes are mouse ones. Read coverage stops 4 residues before the CDR3 terminus; the germline J gene supplies the remainder. This chain uses TRBV13-3 with TRBJ2-4, with TRBD2 identical over 8 bases. The V segment lost 5 bases and the J segment 0 bases; nucleotides outside the gene matches: 8. The germline CDR1 and CDR2 sequences are NNHDY and SYVADS. The CDR3 runs 16 residues. The CDR3 protein is CASSPLGGTSQNTLYF. The sequenced part of the CDR3 DNA is TGTGCCAGCAGCCCCCTGGGGGGAACTAGTCAAAAC.

This clone was found a few times. Its ends do not fully match the called genes, so a read error is possible. The gene symbols are mouse symbols. The CDR3 extends 4 residues past the end of the read, so its final part is completed from the germline J gene. The genes are TRBV1 and TRBJ2-5; tentative D call: TRBD1 (6 bases). In germline, CDR1 is NSQYPW, CDR2 LRSPGD (reference sequence). The CDR3 totals 14 residues. CDR3 DNA, as far as it was read: TGCCCCTGCAGTGAGGGACAAGTCCAAGAC. As protein: CPCSEGQVQD. The full CDR3 sequence reads CPCSEGQVQDTQYF.

This clone was recorded many times. The germline and genes are mouse ones. The read falls 4 residues short of the CDR3 end, and the missing part is taken from the germline J gene. The J gene is TRBJ2-2, the V gene TRBV13-3; TRBD1 agrees at 10 bases. Looked up from germline, CDR1 is NNHDY and CDR2 is SYVADS. This CDR3 spans 17 amino acids. The J segment lost 4 bases and the V segment lost 0 bases, leaving 6 bases of the junction unmatched. The CDR3 loop reads CASSDAGTGVTTGQLYF. Incomplete CDR3 DNA: TGTGCCAGCAGTGATGCCGGGACAGGGGTCACCACCGGG.